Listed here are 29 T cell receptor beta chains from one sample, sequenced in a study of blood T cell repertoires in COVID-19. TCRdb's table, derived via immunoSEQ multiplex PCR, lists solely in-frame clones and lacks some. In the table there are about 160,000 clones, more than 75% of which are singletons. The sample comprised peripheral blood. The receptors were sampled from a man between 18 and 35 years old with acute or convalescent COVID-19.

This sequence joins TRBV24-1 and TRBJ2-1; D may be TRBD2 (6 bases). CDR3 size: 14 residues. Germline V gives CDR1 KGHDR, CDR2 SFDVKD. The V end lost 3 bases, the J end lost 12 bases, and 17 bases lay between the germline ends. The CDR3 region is CATSDSGGDRWQFF. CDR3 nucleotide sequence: TGTGCCACCAGTGATAGCGGAGGGGATCGGTGGCAGTTCTTC.

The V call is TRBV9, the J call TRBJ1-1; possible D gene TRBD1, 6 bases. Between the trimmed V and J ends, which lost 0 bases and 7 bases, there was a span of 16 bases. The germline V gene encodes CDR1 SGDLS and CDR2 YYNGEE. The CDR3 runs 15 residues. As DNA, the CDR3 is TGTGCCAGCAGCGTAGGGCAGGTCTCACAGGGTGAAGCTTTCTTT. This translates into CASSVGQVSQGEAFF.

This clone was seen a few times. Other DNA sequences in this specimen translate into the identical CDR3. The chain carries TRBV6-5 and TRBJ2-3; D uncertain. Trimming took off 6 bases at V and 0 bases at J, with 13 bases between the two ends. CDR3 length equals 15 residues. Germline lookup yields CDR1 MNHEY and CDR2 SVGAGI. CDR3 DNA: TGTGCCAGCAGCCGACTTGCCTCTAGCACAGATACGCAGTATTTT. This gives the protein CASSRLASSTDTQYF.

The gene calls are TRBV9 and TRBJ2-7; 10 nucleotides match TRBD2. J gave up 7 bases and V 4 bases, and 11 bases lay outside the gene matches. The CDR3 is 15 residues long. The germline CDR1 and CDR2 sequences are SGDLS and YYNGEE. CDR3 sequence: CASSPSLAGVREQYF. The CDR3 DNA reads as TGTGCCAGCAGCCCCTCCCTAGCGGGAGTTCGGGAGCAGTACTTC.

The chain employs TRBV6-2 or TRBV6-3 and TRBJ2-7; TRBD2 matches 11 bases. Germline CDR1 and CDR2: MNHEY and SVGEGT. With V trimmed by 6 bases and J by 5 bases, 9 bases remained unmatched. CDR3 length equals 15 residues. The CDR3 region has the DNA TGTGCCAGCAGACCTACTAGCGGGAGAGGCCACGAGCAGTACTTC. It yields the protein CASRPTSGRGHEQYF.

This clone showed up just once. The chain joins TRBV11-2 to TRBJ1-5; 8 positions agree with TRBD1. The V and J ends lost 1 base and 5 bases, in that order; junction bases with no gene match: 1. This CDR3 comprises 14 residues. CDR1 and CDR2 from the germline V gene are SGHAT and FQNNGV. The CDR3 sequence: CASSLGRGHQPQHF. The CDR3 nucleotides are TGTGCCAGCAGCTTAGGCAGGGGGCATCAGCCCCAGCATTTT. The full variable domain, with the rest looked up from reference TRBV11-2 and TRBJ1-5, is EAGVAQSPRYKIIEKRQSVAFWCNPISGHATLYWYQQILGQGPKLLIQFQNNGVVDDSQLPKDRFSAERLKGVDSTLKIQPAKLEDSAVYLCASSLGRGHQPQHFGDGTRLSIL.

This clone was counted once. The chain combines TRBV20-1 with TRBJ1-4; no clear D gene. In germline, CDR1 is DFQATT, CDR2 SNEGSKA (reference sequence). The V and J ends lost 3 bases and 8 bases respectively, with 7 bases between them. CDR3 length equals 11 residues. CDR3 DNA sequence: TGCAGTGCTAGTAGGAGCGAAAAACTGTTTTTT. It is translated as CSASRSEKLFF.

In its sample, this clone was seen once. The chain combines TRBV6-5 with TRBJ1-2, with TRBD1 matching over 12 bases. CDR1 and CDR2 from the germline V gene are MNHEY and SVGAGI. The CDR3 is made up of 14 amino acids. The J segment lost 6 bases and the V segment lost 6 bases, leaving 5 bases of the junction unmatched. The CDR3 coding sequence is TGTGCCAGCAGGAGGGACAGGGGGCTCGATGGCTACACCTTC. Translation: CASRRDRGLDGYTF.

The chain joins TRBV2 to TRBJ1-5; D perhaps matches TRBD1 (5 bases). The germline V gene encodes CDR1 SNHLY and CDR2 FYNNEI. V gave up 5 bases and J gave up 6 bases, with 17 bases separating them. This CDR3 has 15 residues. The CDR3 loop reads CASSQKGQPGQPQHF. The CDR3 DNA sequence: TGTGCCAGCAGTCAAAAGGGGCAGCCGGGTCAGCCCCAGCATTTT. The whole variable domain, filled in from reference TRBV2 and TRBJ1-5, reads EPEVTQTPSHQVTQMGQEVILRCVPISNHLYFYWYRQILGQKVEFLVSFYNNEISEKSEIFDDQFSVERPDGSNFTLKIRSTKLEDSAMYFCASSQKGQPGQPQHFGDGTRLSIL.

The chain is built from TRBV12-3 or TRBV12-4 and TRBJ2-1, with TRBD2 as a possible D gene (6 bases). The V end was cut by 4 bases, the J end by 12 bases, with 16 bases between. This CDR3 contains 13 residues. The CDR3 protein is CASSYGLGRGQFF. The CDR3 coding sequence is TGTGCCAGCAGTTACGGGCTCGGGCGGGGGCAGTTCTTC.

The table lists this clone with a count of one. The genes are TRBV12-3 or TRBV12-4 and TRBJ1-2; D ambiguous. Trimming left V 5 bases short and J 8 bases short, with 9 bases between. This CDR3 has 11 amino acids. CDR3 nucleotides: TGTGCCAGCAGTAATTTCCAGGGCTACACCTTC. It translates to CASSNFQGYTF.

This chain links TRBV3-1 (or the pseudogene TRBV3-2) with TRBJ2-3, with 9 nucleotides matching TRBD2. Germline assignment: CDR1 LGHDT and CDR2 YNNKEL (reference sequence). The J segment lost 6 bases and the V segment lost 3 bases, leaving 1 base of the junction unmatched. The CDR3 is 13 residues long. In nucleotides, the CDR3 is TGTGCCAGCAGCCATCTAGCGGGGGATACGCAGTATTTT. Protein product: CASSHLAGDTQYF.

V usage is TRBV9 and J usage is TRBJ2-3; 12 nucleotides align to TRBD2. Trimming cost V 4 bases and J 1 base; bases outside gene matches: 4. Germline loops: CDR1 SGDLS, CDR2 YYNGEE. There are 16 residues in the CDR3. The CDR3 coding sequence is TGTGCCAGCAGCTCCCGGACTAGCGGGGGCACAGATACGCAGTATTTT. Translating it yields CASSSRTSGGTDTQYF.

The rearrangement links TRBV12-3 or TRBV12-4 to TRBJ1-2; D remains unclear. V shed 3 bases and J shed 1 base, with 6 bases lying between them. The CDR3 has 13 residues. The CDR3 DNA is TGTGCCAGCAGTTTGGGCCTTAACTATGGCTACACCTTC. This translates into CASSLGLNYGYTF.

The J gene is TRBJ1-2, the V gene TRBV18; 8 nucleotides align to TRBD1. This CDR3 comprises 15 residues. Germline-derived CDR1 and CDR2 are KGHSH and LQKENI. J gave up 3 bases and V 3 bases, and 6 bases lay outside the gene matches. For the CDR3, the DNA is TGTGCCAGCTCACCTTCGGCACAGGGGGACTATGGCTACACCTTC. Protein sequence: CASSPSAQGDYGYTF. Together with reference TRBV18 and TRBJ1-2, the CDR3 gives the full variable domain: NAGVMQNPRHLVRRRGQEARLRCSPMKGHSHVYWYRQLPEEGLKFMVYLQKENIIDESGMPKERFSAEFPKEGPSILRIQQVVRGDSAAYFCASSPSAQGDYGYTFGSGTRLTVV.

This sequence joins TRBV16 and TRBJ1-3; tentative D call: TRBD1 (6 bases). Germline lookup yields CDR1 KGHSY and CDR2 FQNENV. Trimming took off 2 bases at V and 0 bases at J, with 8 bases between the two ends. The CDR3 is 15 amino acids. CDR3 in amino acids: CASSQAGVSGNTIYF. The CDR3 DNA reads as TGTGCCAGCAGCCAAGCAGGGGTCTCTGGAAACACCATATATTTT.

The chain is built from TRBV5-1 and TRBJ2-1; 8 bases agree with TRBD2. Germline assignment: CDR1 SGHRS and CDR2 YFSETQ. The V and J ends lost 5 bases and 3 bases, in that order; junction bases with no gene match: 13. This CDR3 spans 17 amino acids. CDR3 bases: TGCGCCAGCAGTGTACAGGGCGGCGGGAGGAACTACAATGAGCAGTTCTTC. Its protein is CASSVQGGGRNYNEQFF. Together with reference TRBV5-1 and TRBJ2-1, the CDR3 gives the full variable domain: KAGVTQTPRYLIKTRGQQVTLSCSPISGHRSVSWYQQTPGQGLQFLFEYFSETQRNKGNFPGRFSGRQFSNSRSEMNVSTLELGDSALYLCASSVQGGGRNYNEQFFGPGTRLTVL.

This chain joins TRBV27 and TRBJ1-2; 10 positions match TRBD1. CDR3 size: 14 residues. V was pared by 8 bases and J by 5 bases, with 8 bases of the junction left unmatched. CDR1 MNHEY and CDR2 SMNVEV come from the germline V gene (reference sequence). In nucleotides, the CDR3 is TGTGCCAGCGGGGACAGGGGCTCCCTTTATGGCTACACCTTC. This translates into CASGDRGSLYGYTF.

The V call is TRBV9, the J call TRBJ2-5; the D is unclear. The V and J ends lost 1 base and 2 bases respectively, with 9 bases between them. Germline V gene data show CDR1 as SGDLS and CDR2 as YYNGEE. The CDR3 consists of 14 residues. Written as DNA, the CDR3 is TGTGCCAGCAGCGTACTGGCAGTTCAAGAGACCCAGTACTTC. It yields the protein CASSVLAVQETQYF.

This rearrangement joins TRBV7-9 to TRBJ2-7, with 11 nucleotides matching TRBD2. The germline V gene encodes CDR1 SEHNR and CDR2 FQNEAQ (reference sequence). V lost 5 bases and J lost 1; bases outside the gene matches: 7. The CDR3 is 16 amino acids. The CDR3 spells CASSPTGTSGSYEQYF. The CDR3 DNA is TGTGCCAGCAGCCCTACCGGGACTAGCGGTTCCTACGAGCAGTACTTC.

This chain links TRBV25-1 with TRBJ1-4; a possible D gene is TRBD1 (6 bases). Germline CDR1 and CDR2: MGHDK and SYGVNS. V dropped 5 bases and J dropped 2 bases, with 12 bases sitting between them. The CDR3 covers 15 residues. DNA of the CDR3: TGTGCCAGCAGTTTACCTAGGGGGACTAATGAAAAACTGTTTTTT. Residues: CASSLPRGTNEKLFF. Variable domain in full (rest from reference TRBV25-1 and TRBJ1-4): EADIYQTPRYLVIGTGKKITLECSQTMGHDKMYWYQQDPGMELHLIHYSYGVNSTEKGDLSSESTVSRIRTEHFPLTLESARPSHTSQYLCASSLPRGTNEKLFFGSGTQLSVL.

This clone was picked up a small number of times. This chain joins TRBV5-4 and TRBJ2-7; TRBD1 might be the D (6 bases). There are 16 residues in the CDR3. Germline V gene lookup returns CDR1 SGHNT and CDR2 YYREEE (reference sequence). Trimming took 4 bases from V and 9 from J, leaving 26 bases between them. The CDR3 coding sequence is TGTGCCAGCAGCCCAATGGACAGCGCTCCAGAAGGCGGGCAGTACTTC. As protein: CASSPMDSAPEGGQYF.

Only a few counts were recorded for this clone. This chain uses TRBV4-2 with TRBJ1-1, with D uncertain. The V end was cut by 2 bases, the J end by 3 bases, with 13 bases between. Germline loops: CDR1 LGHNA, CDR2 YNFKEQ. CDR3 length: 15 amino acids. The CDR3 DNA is TGTGCCAGCAGCCAATTTGGGGAGGGCGACACTGAAGCTTTCTTT. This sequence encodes CASSQFGEGDTEAFF.

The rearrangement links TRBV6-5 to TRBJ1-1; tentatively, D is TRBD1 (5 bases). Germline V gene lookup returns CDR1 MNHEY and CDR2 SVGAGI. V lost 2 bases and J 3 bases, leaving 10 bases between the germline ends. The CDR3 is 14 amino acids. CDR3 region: CASSYAGKDTEAFF. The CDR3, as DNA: TGTGCCAGCAGTTACGCAGGGAAGGACACTGAAGCTTTCTTT.

The CDR3 DNA reads TGTGCCAGCAGCCCCGGGACTAGCGGGAGTGCAGATACGCAGTATTTT. Protein sequence: CASSPGTSGSADTQYF. This rearrangement joins TRBV9 to TRBJ2-3; 14 bases align to TRBD2. Losses at the gene ends were 4 bases for V and 4 bases for J; bases not matched to a gene: 5. Germline V lookup: CDR1 SGDLS, CDR2 YYNGEE. The CDR3 sequence is 16 residues long.

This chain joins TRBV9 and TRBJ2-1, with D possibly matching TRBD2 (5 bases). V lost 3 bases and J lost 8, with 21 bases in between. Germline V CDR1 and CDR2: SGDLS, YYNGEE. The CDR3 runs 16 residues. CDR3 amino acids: CASSANLAVLRYEQFF. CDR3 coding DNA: TGTGCCAGCAGCGCCAATCTAGCAGTCCTTAGGTATGAGCAGTTCTTC.

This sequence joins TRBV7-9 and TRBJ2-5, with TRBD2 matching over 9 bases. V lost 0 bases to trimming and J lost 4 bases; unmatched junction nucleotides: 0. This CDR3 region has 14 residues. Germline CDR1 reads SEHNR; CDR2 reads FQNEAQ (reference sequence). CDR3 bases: TGTGCCAGCAGCTTAGCTAGCGGGAGAGAGACCCAGTACTTC. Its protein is CASSLASGRETQYF.

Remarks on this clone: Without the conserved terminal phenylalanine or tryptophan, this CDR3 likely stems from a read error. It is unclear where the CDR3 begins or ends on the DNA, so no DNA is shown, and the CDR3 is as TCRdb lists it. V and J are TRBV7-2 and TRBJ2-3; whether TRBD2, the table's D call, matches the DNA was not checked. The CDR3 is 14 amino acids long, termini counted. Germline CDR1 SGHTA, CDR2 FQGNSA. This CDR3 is CASSLVAGGFAAPV.

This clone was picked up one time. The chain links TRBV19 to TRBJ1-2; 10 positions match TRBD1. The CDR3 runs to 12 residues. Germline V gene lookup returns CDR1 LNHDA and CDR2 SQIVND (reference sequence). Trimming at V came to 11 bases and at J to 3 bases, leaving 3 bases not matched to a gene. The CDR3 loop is CAAGQGDYGYTF. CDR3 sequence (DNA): TGTGCCGCCGGACAGGGGGACTATGGCTACACCTTC.